These 7 T cell receptor beta chains came from one sample sequenced in a study of OX40 agonist ivuxolimab in advanced cancers. Using immunoSEQ multiplex PCR, the repertoire was profiled, and TCRdb retains in-frame clones only, with some absent. The sample lists about 73,000 clones, around 90% seen once, with roughly 11% in the top ten. Sequencing used CD4+ or CD8+ T cells sorted from blood, obtained in a trial of the OX40 agonist ivuxolimab. These receptors originate from an adult with an advanced solid tumor such as melanoma, head and neck, liver or kidney cancer.

This clone was observed once. The chain recombines TRBV28 with TRBJ2-7, with a possible D match to TRBD1 (6 bases). The CDR3 is 13 amino acids. Germline assignment: CDR1 MDHEN and CDR2 SYDVKM. Trimming removed 2 bases at V and 5 bases at J, with 10 bases between. The CDR3 spells CASSLPQGNEQYF. For the CDR3, the DNA is TGTGCCAGCAGTTTACCCCAGGGGAACGAGCAGTACTTC.

This clone was counted a single time. This chain links TRBV4-1 with TRBJ1-4; the D gene is possibly TRBD1 (6 bases). Germline V gives CDR1 MGHRA, CDR2 YSYEKL. V was pared by 4 bases and J by 8 bases, with 17 bases between. The CDR3 loop spans 15 amino acids. CDR3 sequence: CASSPFLQGREKLFF. DNA of the CDR3: TGCGCCAGCAGCCCTTTCCTCCAGGGGCGCGAAAAACTGTTTTTT.

The chain carries TRBV7-9 and TRBJ2-5; the match to TRBD2 covers 7 bases. The CDR3 length is 13 residues. With 11 bases clipped from V and 2 bases from J, the junction kept 8 bases outside the gene matches. Germline V CDR1 and CDR2: SEHNR, FQNEAQ (reference sequence). As DNA, the CDR3 is TGTGCCTCCACCCACGGGGGGCAAGAGACCCAGTACTTC. Its protein is CASTHGGQETQYF.

This chain links TRBV29-1 with TRBJ2-1, with 9 bases matching TRBD1. From germline, CDR1 is SQVTM and CDR2 ANQGSEA. This CDR3 has 14 residues. With 7 bases clipped from V and 3 bases from J, the junction kept 7 bases outside the gene matches. The CDR3 DNA is TGCAGCGGAGCCGGGACAGGGTACTACAATGAGCAGTTCTTC. The encoded protein is CSGAGTGYYNEQFF.

The chain employs TRBV4-1 and TRBJ2-7; tentatively, D is TRBD1 or TRBD2 (5 bases each). This CDR3 comprises 15 residues. CDR1 is MGHRA and CDR2 is YSYEKL in the germline V gene. Trimming removed 4 bases from V and 2 bases from J, with 15 bases in between. This chain's CDR3 is CASSLRDPGTYEQYF. For the CDR3, the DNA is TGCGCCAGCAGCCTCCGGGACCCAGGGACCTACGAGCAGTACTTC.

The chain has TRBV19 and TRBJ2-3, with TRBD1 as a possible D gene (5 bases). The CDR3 runs 13 residues. The germline V and J ends were trimmed by 7 bases and 4 bases, with 12 bases remaining between them. Germline CDR1 reads LNHDA; CDR2 reads SQIVND (reference sequence). This CDR3 is CASTQGWADTQYF. The DNA of the CDR3 is TGTGCCAGTACTCAGGGTTGGGCAGATACGCAGTATTTT.

This rearrangement joins TRBV6-5 to TRBJ2-7, with D perhaps TRBD2 (5 bases). The CDR3 loop spans 14 amino acids. V lost 4 bases and J 1 base, leaving 11 bases between the germline ends. Germline CDR1 reads MNHEY; CDR2 reads SVGAGI. The CDR3: CASSFRGRSYEQYF. The CDR3 DNA reads TGTGCCAGCAGTTTCCGGGGTAGGTCCTACGAGCAGTACTTC.